This record covers a single TCR beta chain. Trimming shortened V by 6 bases and J by 0 bases, and 13 bases separated the two germline ends. Germline CDR1 reads SGHDT; CDR2 reads YYEEEE. This CDR3 is 14 amino acids long. Participant reports of clinical history set cohort assignment. Recovered participants had two consecutive negative NP/OP PCR tests, healthcare professional clearance, or symptom resolution. The sample originates from a study of blood T cell repertoires in COVID-19. Study overall: T cells, B-cell-depleted T cells, or PBMCs supplied cDNA or gDNA.

Original data processing: The assay estimated nucleated cells by amplifying reference gene primers. Some clones are missing from TCRdb's copy, which holds only in-frame ones; the method was immunoSEQ multiplex PCR. V and J calls plus clone size are reproduced from that table; the DNA served to infer D and trimming. Among about 140,000 clones, about 75% were seen once, and the ten largest hold about 3.2%. This clonotype was obtained from a woman between 45 and 60 years old who had recovered from COVID-19. V is TRBV5-6 and J is TRBJ2-7, with a weak D call TRBD1 (5 bases). Input material: PBMCs or T cells enriched from blood (not recorded which). The CDR3 region is CASKVDSNSYEQYF. For the CDR3, the DNA is TGTGCCAGCAAAGTCGACAGTAACTCCTACGAGCAGTACTTC. The whole variable domain, remainder taken from reference TRBV5-6 and TRBJ2-7, is DAGVTQSPTHLIKTRGQQVTLRCSPKSGHDTVSWYQQALGQGPQFIFQYYEEEERQRGNFPDRFSGHQFPNYSSELNVNALLLGDSALYLCASKVDSNSYEQYFGPGTRLTVT.